The present T cell receptor (beta chain) was sequenced within a study of ipilimumab plus nivolumab after autologous stem cell transplantation. Trimming took off 5 bases at V and 6 bases at J, with 16 bases between the two ends. There are 15 residues in the CDR3. The germline gives CDR1 SGHVS, CDR2 FNYEAQ. Repertoires were generated with immunoSEQ multiplex PCR, while TCRdb's copy carries only in-frame clones and drops some. The table lists roughly 86,000 clones, 75% to 85% of them singletons. This chain connects TRBV7-6 to TRBJ1-4; D is possibly TRBD1 (5 bases). This TCR was sampled from a male donor with diffuse large B-cell lymphoma. The specimen comprised PBMCs, sampled in a trial of ipilimumab plus nivolumab as post-transplant consolidation. The CDR3 DNA follows: TGTGCCAGCAGCCCCGGTGGGGCGGATTATGAAAAACTGTTTTTT. Translating gives CASSPGGADYEKLFF.